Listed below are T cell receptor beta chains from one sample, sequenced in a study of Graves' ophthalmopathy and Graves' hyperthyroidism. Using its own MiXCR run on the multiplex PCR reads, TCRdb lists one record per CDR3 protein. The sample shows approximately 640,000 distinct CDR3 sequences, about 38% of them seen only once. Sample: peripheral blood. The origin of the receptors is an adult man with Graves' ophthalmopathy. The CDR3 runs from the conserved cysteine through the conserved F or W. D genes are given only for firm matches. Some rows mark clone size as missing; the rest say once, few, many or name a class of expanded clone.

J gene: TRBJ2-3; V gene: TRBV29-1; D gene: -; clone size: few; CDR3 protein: CSVEGGQNTDTQYF; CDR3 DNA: TGCAGCGTTGAAGGTGGGCAGAACACAGATACGCAGTATTTT
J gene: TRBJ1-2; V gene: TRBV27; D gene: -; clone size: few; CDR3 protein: CASSFDGNYGYTF; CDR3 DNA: TGTGCCAGCAGTTTTGACGGAAACTATGGCTACACCTTC
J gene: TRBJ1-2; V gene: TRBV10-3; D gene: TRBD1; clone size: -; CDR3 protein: CASKLRDRGYTF; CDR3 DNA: TGTGCCAGCAAGCTCCGGGACAGGGGCTACACCTTC
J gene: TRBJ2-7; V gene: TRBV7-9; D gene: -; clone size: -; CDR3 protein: CASSQDGTRAAYEQYF; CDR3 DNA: TGTGCCAGCAGCCAAGATGGCACTAGAGCGGCCTACGAGCAGTACTTC
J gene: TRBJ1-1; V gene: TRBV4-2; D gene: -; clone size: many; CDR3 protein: CASSQDRKTEAFF; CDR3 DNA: TGTGCCAGCAGCCAAGACAGGAAAACTGAAGCTTTCTTT
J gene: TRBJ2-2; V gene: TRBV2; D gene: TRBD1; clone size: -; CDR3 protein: CASSTPGQGF; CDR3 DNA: TGTGCCAGCAGTACACCGGGACAGGGTTTT
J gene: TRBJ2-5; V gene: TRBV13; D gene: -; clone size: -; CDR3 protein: CASSFPNGETQYF; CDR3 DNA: TGCGCCAGCAGCTTTCCCAATGGGGAGACCCAGTACTTC
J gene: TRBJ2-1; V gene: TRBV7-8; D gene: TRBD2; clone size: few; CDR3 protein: CASSSAGGYNEQFF; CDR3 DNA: TGTGCCAGCAGCTCCGCGGGGGGTTACAATGAGCAGTTCTTC
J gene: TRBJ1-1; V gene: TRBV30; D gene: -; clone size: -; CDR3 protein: CAWRDSRLNTEAFF; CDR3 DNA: TGTGCCTGGAGGGACTCACGCCTGAACACTGAAGCTTTCTTT
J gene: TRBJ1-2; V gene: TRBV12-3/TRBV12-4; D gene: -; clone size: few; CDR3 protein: CASTPSGASGGYTF; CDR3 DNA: TGTGCCAGCACCCCATCCGGGGCGTCCGGCGGCTACACCTTC
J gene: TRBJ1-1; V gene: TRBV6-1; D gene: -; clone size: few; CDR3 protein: CASSDRWVDEAFF; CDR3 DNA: TGTGCCAGCAGTGATCGGTGGGTGGATGAAGCTTTCTTT
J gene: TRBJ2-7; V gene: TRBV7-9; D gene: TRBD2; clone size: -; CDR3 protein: CASSPGLADRRQYF; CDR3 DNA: TGTGCCAGCAGTCCAGGACTAGCGGACCGCCGGCAGTACTTC
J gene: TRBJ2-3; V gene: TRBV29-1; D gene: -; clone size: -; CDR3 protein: CSVGWPDTQYF; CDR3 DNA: TGCAGCGTTGGATGGCCGGATACGCAGTATTTT
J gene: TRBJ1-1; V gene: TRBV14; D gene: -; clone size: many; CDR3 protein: CASSQAMSSEAFF; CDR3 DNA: TGTGCCAGCAGCCAAGCGATGAGCTCTGAAGCTTTCTTT
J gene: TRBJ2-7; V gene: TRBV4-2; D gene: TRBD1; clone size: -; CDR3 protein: CASSQAAGQGVDEQYF; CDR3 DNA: TGTGCCAGCAGCCAAGCAGCGGGACAGGGCGTAGACGAGCAGTACTTC
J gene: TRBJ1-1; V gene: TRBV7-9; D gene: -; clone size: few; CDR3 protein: CASSQGPGGTEAFF; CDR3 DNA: TGCGCCAGCAGCCAAGGTCCCGGAGGCACTGAAGCTTTCTTT
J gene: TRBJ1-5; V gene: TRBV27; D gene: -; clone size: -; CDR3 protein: CASSFAGHNQPQHF; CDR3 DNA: TGTGCCAGCAGTTTCGCAGGACACAATCAGCCCCAGCATTTT
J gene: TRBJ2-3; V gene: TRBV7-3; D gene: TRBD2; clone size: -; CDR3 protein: CASSPLAGGSTDTQYF; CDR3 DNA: TGTGCCAGCAGCCCCCTGGCGGGGGGGAGCACAGATACGCAGTATTTT
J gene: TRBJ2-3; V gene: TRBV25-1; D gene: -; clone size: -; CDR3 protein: CASSLDWGSSTDTQYF; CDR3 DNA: TGTGCCAGCAGCTTAGATTGGGGCTCTAGCACAGATACGCAGTATTTT
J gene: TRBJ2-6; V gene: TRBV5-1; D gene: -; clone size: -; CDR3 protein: CASSKDGRGGANVLTF; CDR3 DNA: TGCGCCAGCAGCAAGGACGGACGGGGGGGGGCCAACGTCCTGACTTTC
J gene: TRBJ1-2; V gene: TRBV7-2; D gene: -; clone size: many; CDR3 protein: CASSLAGDYNYGYTF; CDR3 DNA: TGTGCCAGCAGCTTAGCAGGGGACTACAACTATGGCTACACCTTC
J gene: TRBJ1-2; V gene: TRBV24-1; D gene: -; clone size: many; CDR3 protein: CATSDSGSSYGYTF; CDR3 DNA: TGTGCCACCAGTGATTCAGGGAGTTCCTATGGCTACACCTTC
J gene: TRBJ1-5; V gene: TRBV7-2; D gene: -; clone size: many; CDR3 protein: CASSQYSNQPQHF; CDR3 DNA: TGTGCCAGCAGCCAATATAGCAATCAGCCCCAGCATTTT
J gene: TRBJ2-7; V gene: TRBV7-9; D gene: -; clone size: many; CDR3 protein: CASNQGHYYEQYF; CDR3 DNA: TGTGCCAGCAATCAGGGGCATTACTACGAGCAGTACTTC
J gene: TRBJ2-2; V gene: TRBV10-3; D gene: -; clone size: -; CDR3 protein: CASSRGRNTGELFF; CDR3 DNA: TGTGCCAGCAGTCGAGGGCGGAACACCGGGGAGCTGTTTTTT
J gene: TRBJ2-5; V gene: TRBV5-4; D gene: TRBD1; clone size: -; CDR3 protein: CASSLRQGAQETQYF; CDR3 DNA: TGTGCCAGCAGCCTAAGACAGGGGGCTCAAGAGACCCAGTACTTC
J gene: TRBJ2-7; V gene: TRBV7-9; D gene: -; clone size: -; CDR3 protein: CASSLAVPPASEQYF; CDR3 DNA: TGTGCCAGCAGCTTAGCTGTCCCTCCGGCCTCCGAGCAGTACTTC
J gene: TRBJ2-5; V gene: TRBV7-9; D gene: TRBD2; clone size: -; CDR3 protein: CASSLERREGQYF; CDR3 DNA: TGTGCCAGCAGCTTAGAGAGGAGGGAGGGCCAGTACTTC
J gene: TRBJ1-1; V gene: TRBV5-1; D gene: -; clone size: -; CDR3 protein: CASSARTDTEAFF; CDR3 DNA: TGCGCCAGCAGCGCCAGGACAGACACTGAAGCTTTCTTT
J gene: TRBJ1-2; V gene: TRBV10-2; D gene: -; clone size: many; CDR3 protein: CATQSPDYGYTF; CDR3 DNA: TGCGCCACCCAGAGCCCGGACTATGGCTACACCTTC
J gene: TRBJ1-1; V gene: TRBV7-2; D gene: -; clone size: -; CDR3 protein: CAGSTGISTEAFF; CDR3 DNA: TGTGCCGGTAGCACCGGGATCTCCACTGAAGCTTTCTTT
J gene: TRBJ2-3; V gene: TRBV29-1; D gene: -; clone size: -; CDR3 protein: CSVRSYITDTQYF; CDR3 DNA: TGCAGCGTGAGGTCATATATCACAGATACGCAGTATTTT
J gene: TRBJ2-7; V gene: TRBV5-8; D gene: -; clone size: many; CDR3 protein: CASSGRDNHEQYF; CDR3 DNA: TGTGCCAGCAGCGGGCGGGACAACCACGAGCAGTACTTC
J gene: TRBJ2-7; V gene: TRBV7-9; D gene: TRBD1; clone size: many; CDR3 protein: CASSMDRVWEQYF; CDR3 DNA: TGTGCCAGCAGCATGGACAGGGTGTGGGAGCAGTACTTC
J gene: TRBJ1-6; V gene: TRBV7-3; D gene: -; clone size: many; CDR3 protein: CASSLSRREINSPLHF; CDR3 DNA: TGTGCCAGCAGCTTAAGCCGCAGGGAGATTAATTCACCCCTCCACTTT
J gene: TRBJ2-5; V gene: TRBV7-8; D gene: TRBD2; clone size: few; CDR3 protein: CASSRGGGGETQYF; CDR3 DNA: TGTGCCAGCAGCCGTGGGGGGGGAGGAGAGACCCAGTACTTC
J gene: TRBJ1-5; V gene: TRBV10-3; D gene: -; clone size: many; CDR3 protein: CASRARVQPQHF; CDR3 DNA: TGTGCCAGCAGGGCTAGGGTTCAGCCCCAGCATTTT
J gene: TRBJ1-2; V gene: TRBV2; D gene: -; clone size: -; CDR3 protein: CASTTGRNGYTF; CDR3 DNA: TGTGCCAGCACCACGGGGAGGAATGGCTACACCTTC